This entry lists 3 T cell receptor beta chains sequenced from one sample in a study of tumor and adjacent non-tumor tissue in lung cancer. TCRbeta libraries were built with three rounds of nested PCR, modified from ARM-PCR. Each CDR3 protein gets one entry after TCRdb re-called the multiplex PCR reads with MiXCR. This table holds 60,000 to 100,000 distinct CDR3 sequences, approximately 82% found once. No cell sorting was done before RNA was extracted from the tissue. Distant lung tissue was collected more than 3 cm away from the tumor edge. The sequenced sample was distant non-tumor lung tissue. The receptors were gathered from a man in his 70s with non-small cell lung cancer.

This clonotype was counted many times. In DNA, the CDR3 is TGCGCCAGCAGCTTGGCCGGGGGCGGCACTGAAGCTTTCTTT. Amino acid sequence: CASSLAGGGTEAFF. The chain joins TRBV5-1 to TRBJ1-1; possible D gene TRBD1, 6 bases. The CDR3 consists of 14 residues. V lost 0 bases and J 4 bases, leaving 10 bases between the germline ends. The germline V gene encodes CDR1 SGHRS and CDR2 YFSETQ.

This clonotype was counted only a few times. The rearrangement joins TRBV20-1 to TRBJ2-3; 9 bases agree with TRBD1. J gave up 6 bases and V 3 bases, and 13 bases lay outside the gene matches. This CDR3 spans 16 amino acids. The germline gives CDR1 DFQATT, CDR2 SNEGSKA (reference sequence). This CDR3 reads CSASNAGTGTMDTQYF. As DNA, the CDR3 is TGCAGTGCTAGCAACGCCGGGACAGGGACAATGGATACGCAGTATTTT.

This clonotype was recorded at least ten times. The chain joins TRBV6-2 or TRBV6-3 to TRBJ2-7; D call uncertain. The CDR3 is made up of 14 amino acids. Germline V CDR1 and CDR2: MNHEY, SVGEGT. V was shortened by 10 bases and J by 4 bases, with 20 bases between the two germline ends. CDR3 nucleotide sequence: TGTGCCAATCTCCGTTCCGGTTACAATTACGAGCAGTACTTC. Translated: CANLRSGYNYEQYF.